These 25 T cell receptor beta chains were sequenced from one sample in a study of metastatic and nonmetastatic thyroid tumors. Patients underwent thyroid surgery, and none had received any treatment before it. TCRdb reanalyzed the PCR reads with MiXCR. The sample yields 20,000 to 25,000 clones, more than 25% seen once. What was sequenced was tumor tissue. These receptors originate from a female donor with papillary thyroid cancer or a benign thyroid nodule (not recorded which). Some clones in this sample may be carry-over from other donors' samples.

The chain combines TRBV6-5 with TRBJ2-7; no firm D call. Between the trimmed V and J ends, which lost 4 bases and 6 bases, there was a span of 13 bases. The CDR3 has 13 amino acids. The germline V gene has CDR1 MNHEY and CDR2 SVGAGI. The CDR3 here is CASSFGSICEQYF. The CDR3 DNA reads as TGTGCCAGCAGTTTCGGCAGCATCTGCGAGCAGTACTTC.

Turning to this clone: An end of the junction differs from the germline gene, which may be a read error. The chain links TRBV3-1 to TRBJ1-4, with 7 bases matching TRBD1. Germline V gives CDR1 LGHDT, CDR2 YNNKEL (reference sequence). This CDR3 contains 15 residues. CDR3 in amino acids: CAISLGQCWQEKLFF. CDR3 DNA: TGTGCCATCAGCCTGGGACAGTGTTGGCAAGAAAAACTGTTTTTT.

This clone was detected many times. This chain links TRBV10-3 with TRBJ1-1, with D possibly matching TRBD1 (6 bases). The CDR3 contains 15 residues. Trimming pared 2 bases from V and 1 base from J, leaving 11 bases between. In germline, CDR1 is ENHRY, CDR2 SYGVKD. The CDR3 bases are TGTGCCATCAGTGAGATGGGGGGACAGAACACTGAAGCTTTCTTT. Its protein product is CAISEMGGQNTEAFF.

This clone appeared many times. In nucleotides, the CDR3 is TGTGCCAGCAGCACGACAGGGTGGGAGACCCAGTACTTC. This codes for CASSTTGWETQYF. The chain has TRBV9 and TRBJ2-5; 7 bases fit TRBD1. Per germline, CDR1 SGDLS and CDR2 YYNGEE. V trimming: 4 bases; J trimming: 5 bases; junction bases outside the gene matches: 5. The CDR3 is made up of 13 amino acids.

This clone rates as medium-sized. The J gene is TRBJ2-5, the V gene TRBV6-2 or TRBV6-3, with D uncertain. Between the trimmed V and J ends, which lost 5 bases and 5 bases, there was a span of 21 bases. CDR3 size: 16 residues. The germline V gene encodes CDR1 MNHEY and CDR2 SVGEGT. For the CDR3, the DNA is TGTGCCAGCAGTCGCGCCCGTGGCGGTGTTTTGGAGACCCAGTACTTC. Protein: CASSRARGGVLETQYF.

This clone was observed at least ten times. It may be a read error: a sequence one base away is much more abundant. The gene calls are TRBV28 and TRBJ2-7; 7 bases match TRBD2. This CDR3 has 13 amino acids. V dropped 4 bases and J dropped 4; count of bases not matched to a gene: 4. The germline V gene has CDR1 MDHEN and CDR2 SYDVKM. CDR3 DNA: TGTGCCAGCAGTTCCCGGGGGGATTACGAGCAGTACTTC. This translates into CASSSRGDYEQYF.

A remark on this clone: Possible read error: a much larger clone is one base away. This specimen includes other DNA sequences encoding the same CDR3. This rearrangement joins TRBV4-2 to TRBJ2-3; perhaps D is TRBD1 or TRBD2 (6 bases each). V lost 1 base and J lost 4, with 18 bases in between. The CDR3 extends over 17 amino acids. The germline V gene has CDR1 LGHNA and CDR2 YNFKEQ. The CDR3 nucleotides are TGTGCCAGCAGCCAAGGGGGGCGGGGTAGCTCCCCAGATACGCAGTATTTT. This gives the protein CASSQGGRGSSPDTQYF.

CDR3 protein: CASSEEGPGANVLTF. In nucleotides, the CDR3 is TGTGCCAGCAGTGAAGAGGGGCCTGGGGCCAACGTCCTGACTTTC. The rearrangement links TRBV2 to TRBJ2-6; weak D call: TRBD1 (5 bases). There are 15 residues in the CDR3. V was trimmed by 1 base and J by 2 bases, leaving 6 bases between them. Per germline, CDR1 SNHLY and CDR2 FYNNEI.

This clone has at least ten counts. V is TRBV9 and J is TRBJ1-1, with a possible D match to TRBD1 (5 bases). V was clipped by 0 bases and J by 6 bases, with 15 bases between them. The CDR3 runs to 15 residues. Germline V CDR1 and CDR2: SGDLS, YYNGEE. CDR3 region: CASSVEAGTLAEAFF. As DNA, the CDR3 is TGTGCCAGCAGCGTAGAAGCAGGGACCTTAGCTGAAGCTTTCTTT. The variable domain in full, with the rest retrieved from reference TRBV9 and TRBJ1-1, is DSGVTQTPKHLITATGQRVTLRCSPRSGDLSVYWYQQSLDQGLQFLIQYYNGEERAKGNILERFSAQQFPDLHSELNLSSLELGDSALYFCASSVEAGTLAEAFFGQGTRLTVV.

This clone has a handful of counts. A much larger clonotype is one base distant, so this may be a read error. This rearrangement joins TRBV7-2 to TRBJ2-1; 10 nucleotides agree with TRBD2. Germline V gene lookup returns CDR1 SGHTA and CDR2 FQGNSA. There are 15 residues in the CDR3. CDR3 coding DNA: TGTGCCAGCGGCTTAGCCTGGACTAGCGGCAATGAGCAGTTCTTC. This sequence encodes CASGLAWTSGNEQFF.

The chain combines TRBV20-1 with TRBJ2-2; TRBD2 is a possible D gene (6 bases). Germline loops: CDR1 DFQATT, CDR2 SNEGSKA (reference sequence). V was shortened by 3 bases and J by 0 bases, with 8 bases between the two germline ends. CDR3 length: 14 amino acids. DNA of the CDR3: TGCAGTGCTAGTAGCGGCGCGAACACCGGGGAGCTGTTTTTT. Translated: CSASSGANTGELFF.

In this sample, this clone is medium-sized. V usage is TRBV27 and J usage is TRBJ2-7; 10 nucleotides match TRBD1. The CDR3 runs to 13 residues. The V and J ends lost 3 bases and 4 bases, in that order; junction bases with no gene match: 0. Germline V CDR1 and CDR2: MNHEY, SMNVEV (reference sequence). Here the CDR3 reads CASSLDRGYEQYF. The CDR3, as DNA: TGTGCCAGCAGTTTGGACAGGGGGTACGAGCAGTACTTC.

The chain carries TRBV4-1 and TRBJ2-1; 11 positions agree with TRBD2. The CDR3 contains 15 residues. Losses at the gene ends were 7 bases for V and 5 bases for J; bases not matched to a gene: 7. CDR1 and CDR2 (germline): MGHRA, YSYEKL. CDR3 coding DNA: TGCGCCAGCAACCCCGGGACTAGCGGAAACAATGAGCAGTTCTTC. Protein sequence: CASNPGTSGNNEQFF.

This clone was seen a few times. This sequence joins TRBV6-1 and TRBJ2-1; TRBD2 matches at 9 bases. J was trimmed by 6 bases and V by 3 bases; bases with no gene match: 6. The CDR3 runs 15 residues. From germline, CDR1 is MNHNS and CDR2 SASEGT. The CDR3 nucleotides read TGTGCCAGCAGTGATGGAGCGGGAGGTGTCAATGAGCAGTTCTTC. This gives the protein CASSDGAGGVNEQFF.

This clone is deemed medium-sized. Other nucleotide sequences from this sample produce the same CDR3. This chain joins TRBV19 and TRBJ2-2; D possibly corresponds to TRBD2 (6 bases). The CDR3 extends over 14 amino acids. Trimming cost V 7 bases and J 3 bases, with 12 bases left between them. CDR1 is LNHDA and CDR2 is SQIVND in the germline V gene (reference sequence). The CDR3 sequence is CASTPDYYTGELFF. CDR3 sequence (DNA): TGTGCCAGTACCCCGGACTATTACACCGGGGAGCTGTTTTTT. The variable domain in full, completed from reference TRBV19 and TRBJ2-2, reads DGGITQSPKYLFRKEGQNVTLSCEQNLNHDAMYWYRQDPGQGLRLIYYSQIVNDFQKGDIAEGYSVSREKKESFPLTVTSAQKNPTAFYLCASTPDYYTGELFFGEGSRLTVL.

Ten or more counts support this clone. This chain uses TRBV7-9 with TRBJ2-5; D is uncertain. V was pared by 8 bases and J by 0 bases, with 4 bases between. The germline V gene has CDR1 SEHNR and CDR2 FQNEAQ (reference sequence). The CDR3 covers 11 residues. CDR3 DNA: TGTGCCAGCGGGAACCAAGAGACCCAGTACTTC. This gives the protein CASGNQETQYF.

This clone was found many times. The chain joins TRBV6-1 to TRBJ2-7; 11 bases are shared with TRBD1. The V gene's germline CDR1 is MNHNS and CDR2 SASEGT. The CDR3 is 14 residues long. The junction had 5 bases not matched to a gene; V was cut back by 6 bases and J by 4 bases. The CDR3 protein is CASRGTGGGYEQYF. The CDR3 DNA is TGTGCCAGCAGGGGGACAGGGGGGGGATACGAGCAGTACTTC.

The chain couples TRBV11-2 to TRBJ2-1; weak D call: TRBD2 (5 bases). Germline loops: CDR1 SGHAT, CDR2 FQNNGV. Trimming stripped 5 bases from V and 10 bases from J, with 21 bases between. The CDR3 covers 15 residues. CDR3 residues: CASSAGGALLGEQFF. The CDR3 DNA sequence: TGTGCCAGCAGCGCGGGCGGTGCCCTACTAGGAGAGCAGTTCTTC.

Notes on this clone: This could be a read error, since a much larger clone is one nucleotide away. V usage is TRBV6-2 or TRBV6-3 and J usage is TRBJ2-4; 8 nucleotides align to TRBD1. Germline loops: CDR1 MNHEY, CDR2 SVGEGT. CDR3 length equals 12 residues. Here the CDR3 reads CAGSTGGNIQYF. CDR3 DNA: TGTGCCGGCAGTACAGGGGGGAACATTCAGTACTTC.

This clone was counted ten times or more. The genes are TRBV5-1 and TRBJ2-1, with TRBD1 matching over 11 bases. The J segment lost 9 bases and the V segment lost 4 bases, leaving 6 bases of the junction unmatched. The CDR3 consists of 14 residues. Germline V CDR1 and CDR2: SGHRS, YFSETQ. The CDR3 region has the DNA TGCGCCAGCAGCACAGGGACAGGGGGTGGTGAGCAGTTCTTC. It translates to CASSTGTGGGEQFF.

The chain joins TRBV4-3 to TRBJ2-7; no clear D gene. This CDR3 has 13 residues. V gave up 2 bases and J gave up 2 bases, with 7 bases separating them. CDR1 is LGHNA, CDR2 YSLEER, per germline. The CDR3 nucleotides are TGCGCCAGCAGCCAACGGGTAACCTACGAGCAGTACTTC. This encodes CASSQRVTYEQYF.

This clone was seen a handful of times. The chain is built from TRBV3-1 and TRBJ2-7; D not resolved. Per germline, CDR1 LGHDT and CDR2 YNNKEL (reference sequence). Trimming cost V 0 bases and J 3 bases, with 9 bases left between them. The length of the CDR3 is 14 residues. CDR3 sequence (DNA): TGTGCCAGCAGCCAAGATTTAGATTTCTACGAGCAGTACTTC. Residues: CASSQDLDFYEQYF.

This clone was observed at least ten times. One base away lies a much larger clone, so this may be a sequencing read error. This rearrangement joins TRBV10-3 to TRBJ2-1, with D tentatively TRBD1 (6 bases). Germline CDR1 is ENHRY and CDR2 is SYGVKD. The CDR3 is 12 amino acids. V lost 2 bases to trimming and J lost 8 bases, with 7 bases between them. CDR3 DNA: TGTGCCATCAGTGAGACAGGGTATGAGCAGTTCTTC. Its protein is CAISETGYEQFF.

Ten or more counts support this clone. The rearrangement joins TRBV3-1 to TRBJ2-1, with TRBD2 identical over 10 bases. The germline CDR1 and CDR2 sequences are LGHDT and YNNKEL (reference sequence). The CDR3 loop spans 17 amino acids. V gave up 1 base and J gave up 0 bases; unmatched junction bases: 3. The CDR3 DNA is TGTGCCAGCAGCCAAGTAAGCGGGGGGGCCTCCTACAATGAGCAGTTCTTC. Translated: CASSQVSGGASYNEQFF.

The chain combines TRBV7-8 with TRBJ2-3, with D perhaps TRBD2 (5 bases). This CDR3 region has 15 residues. V lost 6 bases and J 3 bases, leaving 16 bases between the germline ends. Germline V CDR1 and CDR2: SGHVS, FQNEAQ. CDR3 in amino acids: CASSKFPSRTDTQYF. DNA of the CDR3: TGTGCCAGCAGTAAGTTCCCTAGCAGAACAGATACGCAGTATTTT.